This T cell receptor (beta chain) was observed in a study of T cell clones after liver transplantation. About the research overall: HCV positivity affected three of eight recipients; the rest lacked autoimmune or viral indications. Subjects received no induction therapy and standard immunosuppression until randomization at 12-24 months post-transplant. Draws occurred before transplant, before withdrawal, and after complete or failed withdrawal.

In germline, CDR1 is SNHLY, CDR2 FYNNEI. This CDR3 comprises 11 residues. The germline V and J ends were trimmed by 3 bases and 7 bases, with 6 bases remaining between them. This clone was seen only once. Assay used: immunoSEQ multiplex PCR; TCRdb lists only in-frame clones, some missing. The data show tens of thousands of clones, about 92% seen once. The specimen comprised CD4+ T cells from blood, sampled before liver transplant. The chain couples TRBV2 to TRBJ1-1, with D possibly being TRBD1 (5 bases). The TCR sequence derives from a human donor who received a liver transplant. As DNA, the CDR3 is TGTGCCAGCAGTGAGGGGGGTGAAGCTTTCTTT. Residues: CASSEGGEAFF.